Listed here are 10 T cell receptor beta chains from one sample, sequenced in a study of shared clonotypes between healthy human individuals. Clones were sequenced by immunoSEQ multiplex PCR, and TCRdb holds only the in-frame ones, with some missing. The table shows about 490,000 clones, with less than 80% occurring only once. What was sequenced was PBMCs. These receptors were obtained from a woman between 35 and 50 years old in good health. Some clones in this sample may be carry-over from other donors' samples.

This clone showed up just a few times. This sequence joins TRBV7-9 and TRBJ2-7, with D perhaps matching TRBD1 (5 bases). Trimming removed 6 bases at V and 6 bases at J, with 18 bases between. The length of the CDR3 is 14 residues. Germline V gene data show CDR1 as SEHNR and CDR2 as FQNEAQ (reference sequence). The CDR3, as DNA: TGTGCCAGCAGTCCAGACAGTCCCCCTAGCGAGCAGTACTTC. Its protein is CASSPDSPPSEQYF.

The rearrangement links TRBV29-1 to TRBJ2-2, with TRBD1 matching over 9 bases. V lost 3 bases and J lost 7; bases outside the gene matches: 6. The CDR3 sequence is 14 residues long. Germline V gives CDR1 SQVTM, CDR2 ANQGSEA. CDR3 nucleotides: TGCAGCGTTGACCCGACAGGGGGGTACGGGGAGCTGTTTTTT. Amino acids: CSVDPTGGYGELFF.

Remarks on this clone: Other DNA sequences of this sample code for an identical CDR3. The chain joins TRBV7-9 to TRBJ1-5; tentative D call: TRBD1 (6 bases). CDR3 size: 14 residues. The germline V gene encodes CDR1 SEHNR and CDR2 FQNEAQ (reference sequence). Trimming took off 3 bases at V and 2 bases at J, with 8 bases between the two ends. CDR3 DNA: TGTGCCAGCAGCTTGGGGGGCGGCAATCAGCCCCAGCATTTT. Translation: CASSLGGGNQPQHF.

A remark on this clone: This may stem from a read error, because a much larger clone lies one nucleotide away. The rearrangement joins TRBV6-1 to TRBJ2-5; TRBD2 matches at 9 bases. Germline V lookup: CDR1 MNHNS, CDR2 SASEGT. V lost 4 bases to trimming and J lost 1 base; unmatched junction nucleotides: 7. The CDR3 is made up of 16 amino acids. This CDR3 reads CASSATTSGSQETQYF. CDR3 DNA sequence: TGTGCCAGCAGTGCCACGACTAGCGGATCCCAAGAGACCCAGTACTTC.

This clone was observed at least ten times. The rearrangement uses TRBV15 and TRBJ1-5; unclear D gene. V was pared by 0 bases and J by 10 bases, with 16 bases between. CDR3 length equals 15 residues. Germline V CDR1 and CDR2: LNHNV, YYDKDF (reference sequence). CDR3: CATSREREGPSPQHF. The CDR3, as DNA: TGTGCCACCAGCAGAGAAAGGGAAGGTCCAAGCCCCCAGCATTTT.

Turning to this clone: With a much larger clone just one base away, this may be a read error. Other DNA sequences in the same sample also yield this CDR3. The rearrangement uses TRBV28 and TRBJ1-1, with D unresolved. CDR3 size: 11 residues. In germline, CDR1 is MDHEN, CDR2 SYDVKM. Trimming removed 6 bases from V and 5 bases from J, with 7 bases in between. CDR3 in DNA: TGTGCCAGCAGCGTAGGGACTGAAGCTTTCTTT. This encodes CASSVGTEAFF.

The chain couples TRBV6-5 to TRBJ1-1; no firm D call. Trimming pared 8 bases from V and 1 base from J, leaving 11 bases between. The CDR3 length is 13 residues. Germline assignment: CDR1 MNHEY and CDR2 SVGAGI. The CDR3 nucleotides read TGTGCCAGCTCCTCAGCCGAGAACACTGAAGCTTTCTTT. Encoded protein: CASSSAENTEAFF.

This sequence joins TRBV10-3 and TRBJ1-5, with 8 bases aligning to TRBD1. Germline V gene data show CDR1 as ENHRY and CDR2 as SYGVKD. The CDR3 contains 16 residues. Losses at the gene ends were 8 bases for V and 2 bases for J; bases not matched to a gene: 11. CDR3 loop: CAIASGGRVGNQPQHF. As DNA, the CDR3 is TGTGCCATCGCCTCAGGGGGCCGGGTCGGCAATCAGCCCCAGCATTTT.

CDR3 in amino acids: CASSGTGTGVATGEKLFF. In DNA form, the CDR3 reads TGTGCCAGCAGTGGTACCGGGACAGGGGTTGCAACGGGGGAAAAACTGTTTTTT. V and J are TRBV28 and TRBJ1-4; TRBD1 aligns across 10 bases. Germline V gene lookup returns CDR1 MDHEN and CDR2 SYDVKM. Unmatched junction bases numbered 17, after V lost 5 bases and J lost 8 bases. The CDR3 loop spans 18 amino acids.

This clone was observed a handful of times. The V and J genes are TRBV5-5 and TRBJ1-2, with D tentatively TRBD1 (5 bases). The germline V gene encodes CDR1 SGHKS and CDR2 YYEKEE (reference sequence). Trimming shortened V by 2 bases and J by 12 bases, and 14 bases separated the two germline ends. The CDR3 spans 12 residues. CDR3 DNA: TGTGCCAGCAGCTTCCCGGGGGAGTCCGACACCTTC. Its translation is CASSFPGESDTF.